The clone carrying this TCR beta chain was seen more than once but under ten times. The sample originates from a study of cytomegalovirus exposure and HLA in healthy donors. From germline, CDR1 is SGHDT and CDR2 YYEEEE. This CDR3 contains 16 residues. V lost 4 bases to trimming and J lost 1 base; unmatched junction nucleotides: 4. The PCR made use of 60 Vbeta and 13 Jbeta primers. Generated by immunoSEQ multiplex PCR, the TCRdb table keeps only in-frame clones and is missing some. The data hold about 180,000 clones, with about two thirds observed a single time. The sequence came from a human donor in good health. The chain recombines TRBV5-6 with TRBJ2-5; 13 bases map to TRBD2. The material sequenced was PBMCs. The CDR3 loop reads CASSPGTSGAQETQYF. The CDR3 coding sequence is TGTGCCAGCAGCCCCGGGACTAGCGGGGCCCAAGAGACCCAGTACTTC.